These 3 T cell receptor beta chains were all obtained from the same sample, sequenced in a study of OX40 agonist ivuxolimab in advanced cancers. The data were produced by immunoSEQ multiplex PCR, yet TCRdb's version contains in-frame clones alone and is incomplete. The sample has under 35,000 clones, approximately 92% seen once. Sequences were derived from CD4+ or CD8+ T cells sorted from blood, sampled in a trial of the OX40 agonist ivuxolimab. The receptors stem from an adult with an advanced solid tumor such as melanoma, head and neck, liver or kidney cancer.

The chain carries TRBV7-9 and TRBJ2-1, with D unclear. Between the trimmed V and J ends, which lost 4 bases and 8 bases, there was a span of 6 bases. CDR3 length: 11 amino acids. The germline V gene encodes CDR1 SEHNR and CDR2 FQNEAQ (reference sequence). The CDR3 here is CASSYDYEQFF. The DNA of the CDR3 is TGTGCCAGCAGCTATGACTATGAGCAGTTCTTC.

The table lists this clone with a few counts. The chain joins TRBV5-4 to TRBJ2-7, with TRBD2 matching 12 bases. The trim removed 0 bases at V and 7 bases at J, leaving 11 bases unmatched. This CDR3 contains 17 residues. Germline assignment: CDR1 SGHNT and CDR2 YYREEE (reference sequence). DNA of the CDR3: TGTGCCAGCAGCTTGGGTCTAGCGGGAGGGCCGTATCGAGAGCAGTACTTC. Protein product: CASSLGLAGGPYREQYF.

This chain uses TRBV2 with TRBJ2-3; D not resolved. Germline V gene data show CDR1 as SNHLY and CDR2 as FYNNEI. This CDR3 has 16 residues. V was cut by 1 base and J by 0 bases, with 11 bases left in between. The CDR3 loop is CASSEVVTDSTDTQYF. Here the CDR3 DNA reads TGTGCCAGCAGTGAAGTGGTTACGGATAGCACAGATACGCAGTATTTT.